The rows below give T cell receptor beta chains drawn from one sample of a study of T cell repertoires in cytomegalovirus infection. These receptors have no known antigen. Via MiXCR, TCRdb re-called the reads, giving one row per CDR3 protein. The sample yields under 500,000 distinct CDR3 sequences, approximately 42% seen once. The specimen comprised cultured PBMCs, sampled from culture after CMV antigen stimulation. These receptors came from a human donor in good health (CMV status not recorded). Some clones in this sample may be carry-over from other donors' samples. Both conserved end residues are part of each CDR3. Each record gives: clone size, V gene, CDR3 length, J gene, D gene, CDR3 protein, CDR3 DNA. A D gene is named only where the DNA matches it firmly. Expanded clones get a size class; other rows say once, few or many, or leave the size out.

clone_size: NA; v_call: TRBV7-6; cdr3_length: 16; j_call: TRBJ2-2; d_call: TRBD1; cdr3_aa: CASSSLGQRDAGELFF; cdr3_nt: TGTGCCAGCAGCAGTTTGGGACAGAGGGACGCCGGGGAGCTGTTTTTT
clone_size: NA; v_call: TRBV10-3; cdr3_length: 14; j_call: TRBJ2-5; d_call: NA; cdr3_aa: CATGGTVPPETQYF; cdr3_nt: TGTGCCACGGGGGGCACGGTTCCCCCCGAGACCCAGTACTTC
clone_size: once; v_call: TRBV20-1; cdr3_length: 13; j_call: TRBJ2-3; d_call: NA; cdr3_aa: CSAIKSGPDTQYF; cdr3_nt: TGCAGTGCTATTAAGAGCGGGCCAGATACGCAGTATTTT
clone_size: NA; v_call: TRBV11-2; cdr3_length: 12; j_call: TRBJ2-2; d_call: NA; cdr3_aa: CASSLMSGELFF; cdr3_nt: TGTGCCAGCAGCTTAATGAGCGGGGAGCTGTTTTTT
clone_size: few; v_call: TRBV10-3; cdr3_length: 14; j_call: TRBJ2-3; d_call: NA; cdr3_aa: CAIRGRVSTDTQYF; cdr3_nt: TGTGCCATCCGGGGAAGGGTTAGCACAGATACGCAGTATTTT
clone_size: NA; v_call: TRBV19; cdr3_length: 14; j_call: TRBJ1-5; d_call: NA; cdr3_aa: CASSIRAPREPQHF; cdr3_nt: TGTGCCAGTAGTATAAGGGCTCCTCGGGAGCCCCAGCATTTT
clone_size: NA; v_call: TRBV5-4; cdr3_length: 15; j_call: TRBJ2-1; d_call: NA; cdr3_aa: CASSPSYRSYNEQFF; cdr3_nt: TGTGCCAGCAGCCCGAGCTACCGCTCCTACAATGAGCAGTTCTTC
clone_size: NA; v_call: TRBV5-1; cdr3_length: 19; j_call: TRBJ2-3; d_call: TRBD2; cdr3_aa: CASSSDRTSGGLVTDTQYF; cdr3_nt: TGCGCCAGCAGCTCTGACCGGACTAGCGGGGGACTAGTCACAGATACGCAGTATTTT
clone_size: many; v_call: TRBV7-2; cdr3_length: 15; j_call: TRBJ2-1; d_call: TRBD2; cdr3_aa: CASSLGLAGGNEQFF; cdr3_nt: TGTGCCAGCAGCTTAGGGCTAGCGGGGGGTAATGAGCAGTTCTTC
clone_size: NA; v_call: TRBV7-2; cdr3_length: 17; j_call: TRBJ2-5; d_call: TRBD2; cdr3_aa: CASSPGLAGGPLRTQYF; cdr3_nt: TGTGCCAGCAGCCCGGGACTAGCGGGAGGGCCTCTTAGGACCCAGTACTTC
clone_size: NA; v_call: TRBV7-2; cdr3_length: 14; j_call: TRBJ2-5; d_call: NA; cdr3_aa: CASSLMDVQETQYF; cdr3_nt: TGTGCCAGCAGCTTAATGGACGTCCAAGAGACCCAGTACTTC
clone_size: few; v_call: TRBV5-6; cdr3_length: 14; j_call: TRBJ2-7; d_call: TRBD1; cdr3_aa: CASSATGQDYEQYF; cdr3_nt: TGTGCCAGCAGCGCGACGGGACAGGACTACGAGCAGTACTTC
clone_size: NA; v_call: TRBV6-2/TRBV6-3; cdr3_length: 12; j_call: TRBJ2-3; d_call: NA; cdr3_aa: CASSYGQGSQYF; cdr3_nt: TGTGCCAGCAGTTACGGCCAGGGGTCGCAGTATTTT
clone_size: NA; v_call: TRBV27; cdr3_length: 13; j_call: TRBJ2-4; d_call: NA; cdr3_aa: CATRLQGRAIQYF; cdr3_nt: TGTGCCACCCGTCTACAGGGTAGGGCCATTCAGTACTTC
clone_size: NA; v_call: TRBV5-4; cdr3_length: 15; j_call: TRBJ2-5; d_call: NA; cdr3_aa: CASSTGQPLLRTQYF; cdr3_nt: TGTGCCAGCAGCACCGGACAGCCCCTATTGAGGACCCAGTACTTC
clone_size: NA; v_call: TRBV12-3/TRBV12-4; cdr3_length: 14; j_call: TRBJ1-1; d_call: NA; cdr3_aa: CASREGPRSTEAFF; cdr3_nt: TGTGCCAGCAGGGAGGGGCCCAGGAGCACTGAAGCTTTCTTT
clone_size: NA; v_call: TRBV4-3; cdr3_length: 16; j_call: TRBJ2-5; d_call: NA; cdr3_aa: CASSQDQGQGQETQYF; cdr3_nt: TGCGCCAGCAGCCAAGATCAGGGTCAGGGGCAAGAGACCCAGTACTTC
clone_size: few; v_call: TRBV7-9; cdr3_length: 15; j_call: TRBJ1-1; d_call: NA; cdr3_aa: CASSLVWSTDTEAFF; cdr3_nt: TGTGCCAGCAGCTTAGTGTGGTCGACGGACACTGAAGCTTTCTTT
clone_size: NA; v_call: TRBV12-3/TRBV12-4; cdr3_length: 14; j_call: TRBJ2-2; d_call: TRBD2; cdr3_aa: CASSAGGWTGELFF; cdr3_nt: TGTGCCAGCAGTGCGGGAGGGTGGACCGGGGAGCTGTTTTTT
clone_size: NA; v_call: TRBV10-3; cdr3_length: 14; j_call: TRBJ1-4; d_call: NA; cdr3_aa: CAISGTTENEKLFF; cdr3_nt: TGTGCCATCAGTGGCACGACAGAAAATGAAAAACTGTTTTTT
clone_size: NA; v_call: TRBV15; cdr3_length: 15; j_call: TRBJ2-2; d_call: NA; cdr3_aa: CATSSSSGNTGELFF; cdr3_nt: TGTGCCACCAGCAGTAGTAGCGGGAACACCGGGGAGCTGTTTTTT
clone_size: NA; v_call: TRBV6-5; cdr3_length: 13; j_call: TRBJ2-1; d_call: TRBD2; cdr3_aa: CASSYSVGGARFF; cdr3_nt: TGTGCCAGCAGTTACTCTGTCGGGGGGGCCCGGTTCTTC
clone_size: NA; v_call: TRBV7-6; cdr3_length: 18; j_call: TRBJ2-3; d_call: TRBD2; cdr3_aa: CASSPGAGTSGPADTQYF; cdr3_nt: TGTGCCAGCAGCCCGGGGGCCGGGACTAGCGGGCCTGCGGATACGCAGTATTTT
clone_size: few; v_call: TRBV19; cdr3_length: 14; j_call: TRBJ1-2; d_call: TRBD1; cdr3_aa: CASGDRGPNYGYTF; cdr3_nt: TGTGCCAGTGGCGACAGGGGCCCAAACTATGGCTACACCTTC
clone_size: few; v_call: TRBV27; cdr3_length: 14; j_call: TRBJ1-1; d_call: NA; cdr3_aa: CASSLSKQVTEAFF; cdr3_nt: TGTGCCAGCAGTTTATCGAAACAGGTCACTGAAGCTTTCTTT
clone_size: few; v_call: TRBV7-2; cdr3_length: 16; j_call: TRBJ1-1; d_call: TRBD1; cdr3_aa: CASSKGTGYMNTEAFF; cdr3_nt: TGTGCCAGCAGCAAGGGGACAGGCTACATGAACACTGAAGCTTTCTTT
clone_size: NA; v_call: TRBV20-1; cdr3_length: 14; j_call: TRBJ1-4; d_call: NA; cdr3_aa: CSATGPGVWEKLFF; cdr3_nt: TGCAGTGCCACCGGTCCGGGGGTTTGGGAAAAACTGTTTTTT
clone_size: NA; v_call: TRBV12-3/TRBV12-4; cdr3_length: 20; j_call: TRBJ2-1; d_call: TRBD1; cdr3_aa: CASTLTGRGLRGPTYNEQFF; cdr3_nt: TGTGCCAGCACCCTTACCGGAAGGGGGCTTCGCGGGCCTACCTACAATGAGCAGTTCTTC
clone_size: once; v_call: TRBV5-4; cdr3_length: 15; j_call: TRBJ2-3; d_call: NA; cdr3_aa: CASRPGTSSTDTQYF; cdr3_nt: TGTGCCAGCCGACCCGGGACGTCTAGCACAGATACGCAGTATTTT
clone_size: few; v_call: TRBV7-2; cdr3_length: 15; j_call: TRBJ1-4; d_call: NA; cdr3_aa: CASSPLARGLGKLFF; cdr3_nt: TGTGCCAGCAGCCCACTAGCGAGGGGGTTGGGAAAACTGTTTTTT
clone_size: NA; v_call: TRBV4-3; cdr3_length: 16; j_call: TRBJ2-1; d_call: NA; cdr3_aa: CASSPNRLTSYNEQFF; cdr3_nt: TGCGCCAGCAGCCCAAACCGCCTCACCTCCTACAATGAGCAGTTCTTC
clone_size: once; v_call: TRBV12-3/TRBV12-4; cdr3_length: 17; j_call: TRBJ2-5; d_call: NA; cdr3_aa: CASSPQGFRGTQETQYF; cdr3_nt: TGTGCCAGCAGTCCCCAGGGATTCAGGGGCACCCAAGAGACCCAGTACTTC
clone_size: NA; v_call: TRBV2; cdr3_length: 15; j_call: TRBJ2-3; d_call: TRBD2; cdr3_aa: CASSELRGGTDTQYF; cdr3_nt: TGTGCCAGCAGTGAGCTTCGGGGAGGGACAGATACGCAGTATTTT
clone_size: NA; v_call: TRBV7-6; cdr3_length: 12; j_call: TRBJ2-2; d_call: NA; cdr3_aa: CASSVRGGELFF; cdr3_nt: TGTGCCAGCAGCGTAAGGGGCGGGGAGCTGTTTTTT
clone_size: many; v_call: TRBV7-2; cdr3_length: 15; j_call: TRBJ1-5; d_call: NA; cdr3_aa: CASSPLVGANQPQHF; cdr3_nt: TGTGCCAGCAGCCCTTTGGTAGGGGCTAATCAGCCCCAGCATTTT
clone_size: NA; v_call: TRBV5-1; cdr3_length: 14; j_call: TRBJ1-5; d_call: TRBD1; cdr3_aa: CASSLEGQGTPQHF; cdr3_nt: TGCGCCAGCAGCCTTGAGGGACAGGGAACGCCCCAGCATTTT
clone_size: NA; v_call: TRBV30; cdr3_length: 12; j_call: TRBJ2-7; d_call: NA; cdr3_aa: CAWSGPGYEQYF; cdr3_nt: TGTGCCTGGAGTGGACCGGGCTACGAGCAGTACTTC
clone_size: NA; v_call: TRBV19; cdr3_length: 14; j_call: TRBJ2-7; d_call: NA; cdr3_aa: CASTPTLGAYEQYF; cdr3_nt: TGTGCCAGTACCCCTACACTAGGCGCCTACGAGCAGTACTTC
clone_size: NA; v_call: TRBV12-3/TRBV12-4; cdr3_length: 14; j_call: TRBJ2-2; d_call: NA; cdr3_aa: CASRRGTNTGELFF; cdr3_nt: TGTGCCAGCAGACGAGGGACCAACACCGGGGAGCTGTTTTTT
clone_size: NA; v_call: TRBV6-6; cdr3_length: 13; j_call: TRBJ1-1; d_call: NA; cdr3_aa: CASTDGPNTEAFF; cdr3_nt: TGTGCCAGCACGGACGGGCCGAACACTGAAGCTTTCTTT
clone_size: NA; v_call: TRBV7-6; cdr3_length: 12; j_call: TRBJ1-3; d_call: NA; cdr3_aa: CATRVSGNTIYF; cdr3_nt: TGTGCCACCAGGGTATCTGGAAACACCATATATTTT
clone_size: NA; v_call: TRBV7-8; cdr3_length: 17; j_call: TRBJ2-7; d_call: NA; cdr3_aa: CASSLDDSKLISYEQYF; cdr3_nt: TGTGCCAGCAGCTTAGATGACAGTAAACTAATCTCCTACGAGCAGTACTTC
clone_size: NA; v_call: TRBV7-2; cdr3_length: 14; j_call: TRBJ2-1; d_call: NA; cdr3_aa: CASGLSFSYNEQFF; cdr3_nt: TGTGCCAGCGGGCTCAGCTTCTCCTACAATGAGCAGTTCTTC
clone_size: NA; v_call: TRBV7-9; cdr3_length: 15; j_call: TRBJ2-5; d_call: TRBD2; cdr3_aa: CASSSKAGGGKTQYF; cdr3_nt: TGTGCCAGCAGTTCAAAAGCGGGGGGTGGAAAGACCCAGTACTTC
clone_size: NA; v_call: TRBV7-6; cdr3_length: 14; j_call: TRBJ2-2; d_call: NA; cdr3_aa: CASSLPGHTGELFF; cdr3_nt: TGTGCCAGCAGCTTACCAGGACACACCGGGGAGCTGTTTTTT
clone_size: few; v_call: TRBV12-3/TRBV12-4; cdr3_length: 18; j_call: TRBJ2-2; d_call: TRBD2; cdr3_aa: CASRYGLAGAADTGELFF; cdr3_nt: TGTGCCAGCAGATACGGACTAGCGGGGGCGGCGGACACCGGGGAGCTGTTTTTT
clone_size: few; v_call: TRBV7-8; cdr3_length: 15; j_call: TRBJ1-5; d_call: NA; cdr3_aa: CASSYRGLEYQPQHF; cdr3_nt: TGTGCCAGCAGCTACCGGGGCCTGGAGTATCAGCCCCAGCATTTT
clone_size: once; v_call: TRBV20-1; cdr3_length: 17; j_call: TRBJ1-4; d_call: TRBD1; cdr3_aa: CSARAPRGTGGYEKLFF; cdr3_nt: TGCAGTGCTAGAGCCCCCCGTGGGACAGGGGGATATGAAAAACTGTTTTTT
clone_size: NA; v_call: TRBV20-1; cdr3_length: 16; j_call: TRBJ1-3; d_call: NA; cdr3_aa: CSASRGSVDSGNTIYF; cdr3_nt: TGCAGTGCTAGTAGGGGTTCGGTGGACTCTGGAAACACCATATATTTT
clone_size: many; v_call: TRBV6-1; cdr3_length: 13; j_call: TRBJ2-7; d_call: NA; cdr3_aa: CASSRDGTYEQYF; cdr3_nt: TGTGCCAGCAGTCGGGACGGGACCTACGAGCAGTACTTC
clone_size: NA; v_call: TRBV5-1; cdr3_length: 14; j_call: TRBJ2-7; d_call: NA; cdr3_aa: CASSLDGQPYEQYF; cdr3_nt: TGCGCCAGCAGCTTGGATGGGCAGCCCTACGAGCAGTACTTC